The following is a T cell receptor (beta chain) sequence with its context. Its cognate antigen is unknown. This CDR3 has 17 residues. Germline CDR1 reads KGHDR; CDR2 reads SFDVKD. Deletions cut 0 bases from V and 0 bases from J, with 10 bases between. Libraries were prepared by immunoSEQ multiplex PCR; TCRdb keeps only in-frame clonotypes and omits some of them. The sample includes around 400,000 clones, approximately 92% seen only once; the top ten take about 12%. These data belong to a study of Ad26.COV2.S vaccination and SARS-CoV-2 variants. The sample's treatment: around 19 received Ad26.COV2.S at low or high dose, single or two shots; about 5 received placebo; per-sample allocation not given. Sampling was performed 63 days after the first vaccine or placebo injection. The donor's status was that of an adult aged 18-55 years in Boston. The study's findings and limits: People given the vaccine had a wider spike-specific TCR breadth than placebo recipients did. After vaccination, substantial breadth of spike-specific CD8+ and CD4+ responses was reported.

This chain joins TRBV24-1 and TRBJ2-2, with a weak D call TRBD2 (5 bases). This TCR came from a person aged 18-60 years who received the Ad26.COV2.S COVID-19 vaccine or a placebo. Sequenced material: peripheral blood, taken in a trial of Ad26.COV2.S vaccine versus placebo. For the CDR3, the DNA is TGTGCCACCAGTGATTTGGTGGCGGGCACGAACACCGGGGAGCTGTTTTTT. Translation: CATSDLVAGTNTGELFF.